This TCR beta chain was identified in a study of blood T cell repertoires in COVID-19. Study-level background: Both acute and convalescent COVID-19 samples were obtained from the United States, Italy and Spain. PBMCs, B-cell-depleted T cells, or T cells provided the cDNA or gDNA that made up the material.

Trimming removed 5 bases at V and 0 bases at J, with 14 bases between. CDR1 SGHTA and CDR2 FQGTGA come from the germline V gene. The CDR3 has 16 residues. Authors' data handling: Reference gene primer amplification gave nucleated cell count estimates. The data were produced by immunoSEQ multiplex PCR, yet TCRdb's version contains in-frame clones alone and is incomplete. The DNA gave D and trimming, while V, J and clone size come from that table. In the table there are around 200,000 clones, less than 90% of which are singletons. The sequenced sample was peripheral blood. This TCR derives from a man aged 35 to 55 with acute or convalescent COVID-19. V usage is TRBV7-3 and J usage is TRBJ2-1; the D gene is possibly TRBD2 (6 bases). This CDR3 is CASSTGPGSSYNEQFF. The CDR3 DNA follows: TGTGCCAGCAGCACGGGACCCGGGAGCTCCTACAATGAGCAGTTCTTC. The full variable domain, with the rest looked up from reference TRBV7-3 and TRBJ2-1, is GAGVSQTPSNKVTEKGKYVELRCDPISGHTALYWYRQSLGQGPEFLIYFQGTGAADDSGLPNDRFFAVRPEGSVSTLKIQRTERGDSAVYLCASSTGPGSSYNEQFFGPGTRLTVL.